The 3 T cell receptor beta chains presented below share a single source sample, sequenced in a study of cytomegalovirus exposure and HLA in healthy donors. Vbeta (60) and Jbeta (13) primers were used in the PCR. The data were produced by immunoSEQ multiplex PCR, yet TCRdb's version contains in-frame clones alone and is incomplete. The sample has some 200,000 clones, approximately 78% seen once. The sample comprised PBMCs. The receptor source for this set is a woman in her thirties or forties in good health and CMV-seronegative.

The chain has TRBV5-4 and TRBJ2-2; 8 bases match TRBD2. The trim removed 0 bases at V and 0 bases at J, leaving 10 bases unmatched. The germline CDR1 and CDR2 sequences are SGHNT and YYREEE (reference sequence). This CDR3 has 19 residues. The CDR3 sequence is CASSLGPPRRGANTGELFF. CDR3 bases: TGTGCCAGCAGCTTGGGCCCTCCTCGGCGGGGGGCGAACACCGGGGAGCTGTTTTTT.

This clone is a singleton in its sample. The chain employs TRBV7-8 and TRBJ1-2, with D perhaps TRBD1 (5 bases). V lost 2 bases to trimming and J lost 9 bases, with 13 bases between them. In germline, CDR1 is SGHVS, CDR2 FQNEAQ. The CDR3 sequence is 13 residues long. The CDR3 DNA follows: TGTGCCAGCAGCTTAAGCAGGGAAGTTAGCTACACCTTC. Translating gives CASSLSREVSYTF.

This chain uses TRBV2 with TRBJ1-5; D not resolved. The CDR3 contains 15 residues. Germline CDR1 is SNHLY and CDR2 is FYNNEI. The ends were cut back, 4 bases at V and 9 bases at J, with 19 bases in the middle. This CDR3 is CASSALRPNNGPQHF. The CDR3 DNA sequence: TGTGCCAGCAGTGCCCTCAGGCCCAACAACGGGCCCCAGCATTTT.